This entry features one T cell receptor (beta chain) sequence. The target antigen is unknown. Germline V lookup: CDR1 SQVTM, CDR2 ANQGSEA. CDR3 length equals 10 residues. Trimming removed 3 bases at V and 9 bases at J, with 7 bases between. The data derive from a study of shared clonotypes between healthy human individuals. Study results and limitations: The generation probabilities recorded for non-shared clonotypes fell below those of clonotypes shared by all four donors.

The healthy adult donors were HIV-negative and reported no recent acute infections or vaccinations. The protocol was immunoSEQ multiplex PCR, while the TCRdb copy is restricted to in-frame clones and leaves out a portion. Among about 380,000 clones listed, 95% to 97% were seen once. The source is a man aged 30 to 45 in good health. The chain uses TRBV29-1 and TRBJ2-3; D gene unclear. Sequenced: memory CD8+ T cells sorted from blood. Described subset: CD45RO+ cells pooled with CCR7-negative TemRA cells. Written as DNA, the CDR3 is TGCAGCGTTGACTTAGAAACGCAGTATTTT. It codes for CSVDLETQYF.